This T cell receptor (beta chain) emerged from a study of shared clonotypes between healthy human individuals. Study-level background: Aged 18 to 49, the donors were a couple of women and a few men. Study results and caveats: A handful of donors held 4.5% to 5% of naive CD4 clonotypes in common.

About this clone itself: Antigen specificity is unknown.

Naive CD8 cells were CD45RO-negative, positively selected for CCR7, excluding terminally differentiated effector memory CD45RA+ cells. Replicate sorted-subset PCRs were loaded with approximately 200 ng DNA, approximately 31,000 T cell genomes. TCRdb keeps only in-frame clones here, not all; method: immunoSEQ multiplex PCR. The table shows just over 2,000,000 clones, with about 95% occurring only once. The CDR3 contains 16 residues. V dropped 1 base and J dropped 0; count of bases not matched to a gene: 6. CDR1 SGHVS and CDR2 FNYEAQ come from the germline V gene. The V and J genes are TRBV7-6 and TRBJ2-7; TRBD2 aligns across 7 bases. The sequence was collected from a man in his late teens or twenties in good health. The sequencing sample was made of naive CD8+ T cells sorted from blood. The CDR3 DNA is TGTGCCAGCAGCTTAGACGATGGGGAGGGCTCCTACGAGCAGTACTTC. Translation: CASSLDDGEGSYEQYF.